This entry lists 10 T cell receptor beta chains sequenced from one sample in a study of cytomegalovirus exposure and HLA in healthy donors. PCR amplification relied on 60 Vbeta primers (plus 13 Jbeta primers). Clones were read by immunoSEQ multiplex PCR, and TCRdb kept only the in-frame ones, dropping some. Of around 100,000 clones listed, roughly 77% are singletons. Sequencing input: PBMCs. The receptors shown here come from a woman aged 18-30 years in good health and CMV-seropositive.

The rearrangement links TRBV19 to TRBJ2-3; D might be TRBD1 (6 bases). The CDR3 runs to 14 residues. Trimming shortened V by 5 bases and J by 4 bases, and 13 bases separated the two germline ends. CDR1 is LNHDA, CDR2 SQIVND, per germline (reference sequence). The CDR3 bases are TGTGCCAGTAGTGCTGCAGGGGTCCCAGATACGCAGTATTTT. This translates into CASSAAGVPDTQYF.

This chain connects TRBV27 to TRBJ1-1, with D possibly matching TRBD1 (5 bases). This CDR3 has 16 amino acids. V lost 5 bases and J 1 base, leaving 17 bases between the germline ends. The germline V gene has CDR1 MNHEY and CDR2 SMNVEV (reference sequence). Written as DNA, the CDR3 is TGTGCCAGCAGTCCGGGGGGGGGATCGAGGAACACTGAAGCTTTCTTT. It translates to CASSPGGGSRNTEAFF.

The chain combines TRBV5-8 with TRBJ1-2; TRBD1 agrees at 8 bases. CDR3 length: 15 residues. The germline CDR1 and CDR2 sequences are SGHTS and YDEGEE. V dropped 2 bases and J dropped 6; count of bases not matched to a gene: 9. The CDR3 sequence is CASSLPDRAGNGYTF. DNA of the CDR3: TGTGCCAGCAGCTTACCGGACAGGGCCGGCAATGGCTACACCTTC. Drawing the rest from reference TRBV5-8 and TRBJ1-2, the complete variable domain is EAGVTQSPTHLIKTRGQQATLRCSPISGHTSVYWYQQALGLGLQFLLWYDEGEERNRGNFPPRFSGRQFPNYSSELNVNALELEDSALYLCASSLPDRAGNGYTFGSGTRLTVV.

The chain combines TRBV27 with TRBJ1-2, with 7 bases that match TRBD1. Germline CDR1 is MNHEY and CDR2 is SMNVEV (reference sequence). The V and J ends lost 0 bases and 4 bases, in that order; junction bases with no gene match: 5. The CDR3 covers 15 residues. The CDR3 sequence is CASSLSVGGSYGYTF. In DNA, the CDR3 is TGTGCCAGCAGTTTATCAGTAGGGGGCAGCTATGGCTACACCTTC.

This chain joins TRBV6-1 and TRBJ1-4; TRBD1 might be the D (6 bases). CDR1 and CDR2 (germline): MNHNS, SASEGT. The CDR3 length is 14 residues. The V end was cut by 6 bases, the J end by 0 bases, with 8 bases between. CDR3 in DNA: TGTGCCAGCAGGGCAGGGGCAACTAATGAAAAACTGTTTTTT. It yields the protein CASRAGATNEKLFF.

This chain joins TRBV7-6 and TRBJ2-1; 8 nucleotides agree with TRBD2. The CDR3 is 17 residues long. With 4 bases clipped from V and 5 bases from J, the junction kept 13 bases outside the gene matches. The germline V gene encodes CDR1 SGHVS and CDR2 FNYEAQ. The CDR3 protein is CASSSPWGGRRDNEQFF. DNA of the CDR3: TGTGCCAGCAGCTCCCCCTGGGGCGGGAGGCGCGACAATGAGCAGTTCTTC.

V gene TRBV19 combines with J gene TRBJ1-5; maybe TRBD1 (6 bases). Looked up from germline, CDR1 is LNHDA and CDR2 is SQIVND (reference sequence). The CDR3 covers 17 residues. V dropped 4 bases and J dropped 1 base, with 17 bases sitting between them. CDR3 in amino acids: CASSTRYRELSNQPQHF. DNA for the CDR3: TGTGCCAGTAGTACAAGATACAGGGAGTTGAGCAATCAGCCCCAGCATTTT.

The V call is TRBV7-9, the J call TRBJ2-7, with D perhaps matching TRBD2 (6 bases). The CDR3 length is 13 residues. The germline CDR1 and CDR2 sequences are SEHNR and FQNEAQ (reference sequence). V shed 4 bases and J shed 6 bases, with 13 bases lying between them. CDR3 residues: CASSSEVGGEQYF. Written as DNA, the CDR3 is TGTGCCAGCAGCTCCGAGGTGGGGGGCGAGCAGTACTTC.

CDR3 sequence (DNA): TGTGCCAGCAGTTTATCCGGGACAGGGTCCAGAAATCAGCCCCAGCATTTT. This sequence encodes CASSLSGTGSRNQPQHF. The chain combines TRBV27 with TRBJ1-5; 9 bases fit TRBD1. V trimming: 0 bases; J trimming: 4 bases; junction bases outside the gene matches: 7. The germline gives CDR1 MNHEY, CDR2 SMNVEV (reference sequence). This CDR3 contains 17 residues.

This clone was seen a handful of times. The V call is TRBV14, the J call TRBJ2-1; 9 bases match TRBD1. Trimming at V came to 4 bases and at J to 2 bases, leaving 0 bases not matched to a gene. CDR3 length equals 14 residues. Germline loops: CDR1 SGHDN, CDR2 FVKESK. The CDR3 DNA is TGTGCCAGCAGCCGACAGGGGGCCTACAATGAGCAGTTCTTC. Encoded protein: CASSRQGAYNEQFF.